A selection of T cell receptor beta chains follows, all from one sample in a study of PD-L1 blockade in urothelial cancer. This table comes from immunoSEQ multiplex PCR, and its TCRdb copy is limited to in-frame clones, with some not included. The repertoire holds about 38,000 clones, with around four fifths as singletons. Sequencing was performed on PBMCs, taken around atezolizumab (anti-PD-L1) treatment. These receptors originate from an elderly man with urothelial cancer. CDR3s include the opening cysteine and the closing phenylalanine or tryptophan.

CDR3 protein	V gene	J gene
CASSQEGRGQETQYF	TRBV4-1	TRBJ2-5
CSANRDSNFQETQYF	TRBV29-1	TRBJ2-5
CASSYKLGAYEQYF	TRBV6-5	TRBJ2-7
CASSLVSGFYEQYF	TRBV11-2	TRBJ2-7
CASSSRGQANYEQYF	TRBV7-2	TRBJ2-7
CASRPQGYNEQFF	TRBV5-4	TRBJ2-1
CASSPLGTAGETQYF	TRBV11-2	TRBJ2-5
CAWSVSGNTGELFF	TRBV30	TRBJ2-2
CASLAMLDNEQFF	TRBV2	TRBJ2-1
CASSPRQFQSYGYTF	TRBV5-5	TRBJ1-2
CASSLITGGGTDTQYF	TRBV7-9	TRBJ2-3
CASSTTGLSYEQYF	TRBV6-1	TRBJ2-7
CASSAQGLANYNEQFF	TRBV9	TRBJ2-1
CASNFGRMNTEAFF	TRBV2	TRBJ1-1
CSVVGQAQGTQYF	TRBV29-1	TRBJ2-3
CASTTTGAGELFF	TRBV7-9	TRBJ2-2
CASSIEAMSSYNEQFF	TRBV19	TRBJ2-1
CASSLGTGRQETQYF	TRBV27	TRBJ2-5
CASSSGPIEAFF	TRBV6-5	TRBJ1-1